This entry lists 26 T cell receptor beta chains sequenced from one sample in a study of PD-1 blockade in classical Hodgkin lymphoma. After autologous stem cell transplantation all patients relapsed, and prior brentuximab vedotin exposure differed between cohorts. TCRdb's table, derived via immunoSEQ multiplex PCR, lists solely in-frame clones and lacks some. The sample carries about 99,000 clones, 75% to 85% recorded once. The sequences come from peripheral blood mononuclear cells (PBMCs), collected before the second cycle of nivolumab. All receptors come from a human donor with classical Hodgkin lymphoma.

CDR3 protein: CASSRPGQIPYGYTF. As DNA, the CDR3 is TGTGCCAGCAGCAGACCGGGACAGATTCCCTATGGCTACACCTTC. V is TRBV5-8 and J is TRBJ1-2; 7 nucleotides line up with TRBD1. The CDR3 has 15 residues. The germline V gene encodes CDR1 SGHTS and CDR2 YDEGEE. The V and J ends lost 4 bases and 4 bases, in that order; junction bases with no gene match: 10.

This clone has only one observation. Other DNA sequences in the sample encode the same CDR3. The gene calls are TRBV30 and TRBJ2-1, with D maybe TRBD2 (5 bases). From germline, CDR1 is GTSNPN and CDR2 SVGIG (reference sequence). The CDR3 runs to 11 residues. Trimming took off 0 bases at V and 10 bases at J, with 7 bases between the two ends. CDR3 in DNA: TGTGCCTGGAGTGTAGGAGGCGAGCAGTTCTTC. Amino acids: CAWSVGGEQFF.

This clone showed up just a few times. The chain joins TRBV7-8 to TRBJ2-5; D perhaps matches TRBD2 (5 bases). The V gene's germline CDR1 is SGHVS and CDR2 FQNEAQ. The CDR3 consists of 14 residues. V was shortened by 1 base and J by 4 bases, with 10 bases between the two germline ends. The CDR3: CASSLGRRRETQYF. CDR3 DNA sequence: TGTGCCAGCAGCTTAGGGCGGAGGCGAGAGACCCAGTACTTC.

This clone was counted once. V and J are TRBV5-8 and TRBJ2-1, with D perhaps assigned TRBD1 or TRBD2 (6 bases each). Deletions cut 1 base from V and 7 bases from J, with 12 bases between. Looked up from germline, CDR1 is SGHTS and CDR2 is YDEGEE. The CDR3 covers 14 residues. This chain's CDR3 is CASSLTGRRNEQFF. The CDR3 DNA follows: TGTGCCAGCAGCTTGACAGGGAGGCGGAATGAGCAGTTCTTC.

The chain couples TRBV7-6 to TRBJ1-2; D is unclear. The CDR3 contains 12 residues. Between the trimmed V and J ends, which lost 2 bases and 7 bases, there was a span of 8 bases. Germline assignment: CDR1 SGHVS and CDR2 FNYEAQ. The CDR3 region is CASSLSGSGYTF. The CDR3 DNA follows: TGTGCCAGCAGCTTATCGGGTAGTGGCTACACCTTC. The entire variable domain, with the rest obtained from reference TRBV7-6 and TRBJ1-2, is as follows: GAGVSQSPRYKVTKRGQDVALRCDPISGHVSLYWYRQALGQGPEFLTYFNYEAQQDKSGLPNDRFSAERPEGSISTLTIQRTEQRDSAMYRCASSLSGSGYTFGSGTRLTVV.

This sequence joins TRBV6-5 and TRBJ2-7, with a tentative D call TRBD2 (6 bases). The CDR3 is made up of 15 amino acids. Germline assignment: CDR1 MNHEY and CDR2 SVGAGI. V gave up 4 bases and J gave up 6 bases, with 19 bases separating them. The CDR3 loop reads CASSSPGLRGPEQYF. The DNA of the CDR3 is TGTGCCAGCAGTTCCCCGGGACTTCGGGGTCCCGAGCAGTACTTC.

The genes are TRBV5-1 and TRBJ2-7; 8 bases match TRBD1. Germline loops: CDR1 SGHRS, CDR2 YFSETQ. The length of the CDR3 is 16 residues. With V trimmed by 0 bases and J by 6 bases, 11 bases remained unmatched. This CDR3 reads CASSLEGQGSGREQYF. CDR3 in DNA: TGCGCCAGCAGCTTGGAAGGACAGGGAAGCGGCCGCGAGCAGTACTTC.

The chain uses TRBV7-6 and TRBJ2-2; maybe TRBD2 (5 bases). Per the germline V gene, CDR1 is SGHVS and CDR2 is FNYEAQ. The CDR3 contains 15 residues. The V gene lost 0 bases and the J gene lost 6 bases, with 11 bases spanning the gap. The CDR3 sequence is CASSLATSGAGELFF. The CDR3 DNA sequence: TGTGCCAGCAGCTTAGCTACAAGCGGAGCCGGGGAGCTGTTTTTT.

The chain recombines TRBV4-2 with TRBJ2-7; 10 bases agree with TRBD2. The CDR3 consists of 15 residues. CDR1 LGHNA and CDR2 YNFKEQ come from the germline V gene. With V trimmed by 1 base and J by 0 bases, 0 bases remained unmatched. The CDR3 spells CASSQASGSSYEQYF. Written as DNA, the CDR3 is TGTGCCAGCAGCCAAGCTAGCGGGAGCTCCTACGAGCAGTACTTC.

In this sample, this clone turned up once. V is TRBV12-5 and J is TRBJ1-2; tentative D call: TRBD1 (6 bases). Trimming removed 0 bases from V and 0 bases from J, with 20 bases in between. This CDR3 region has 19 residues. The germline gives CDR1 LGHNT, CDR2 FRNRAP. DNA for the CDR3: TGTGCTAGTGGTTTGGTCGCGGTCCCCGGGACACCCCCTAACTATGGCTACACCTTC. Amino acid sequence: CASGLVAVPGTPPNYGYTF.

The chain joins TRBV18 to TRBJ1-1; perhaps TRBD1 as D (6 bases). Germline-derived CDR1 and CDR2 are KGHSH and LQKENI. The CDR3 is 13 residues long. Trimming took 4 bases from V and 1 from J, leaving 7 bases between them. The CDR3 DNA is TGTGCCAGCTCACGACAGGAGAACACTGAAGCTTTCTTT. Protein sequence: CASSRQENTEAFF.

This rearrangement joins TRBV7-8 to TRBJ2-1; 12 bases are a match to TRBD2. The CDR3 sequence is 17 residues long. J was trimmed by 5 bases and V by 5 bases; bases with no gene match: 10. Germline V lookup: CDR1 SGHVS, CDR2 FQNEAQ. CDR3 amino acids: CASSPRLAGEVNNEQFF. In DNA, the CDR3 is TGTGCCAGCAGCCCGAGACTAGCGGGAGAGGTGAACAATGAGCAGTTCTTC. Filled out from reference TRBV7-8 and TRBJ2-1, the complete variable domain reads GAGVSQSPRYKVAKRGQDVALRCDPISGHVSLFWYQQALGQGPEFLTYFQNEAQLDKSGLPSDRFFAERPEGSVSTLKIQRTQQEDSAVYLCASSPRLAGEVNNEQFFGPGTRLTVL.

The chain has TRBV6-5 and TRBJ1-1; D is unclear. This CDR3 is built from 14 residues. V lost 2 bases and J 5 bases, leaving 12 bases between the germline ends. The germline V gene has CDR1 MNHEY and CDR2 SVGAGI. For the CDR3, the DNA is TGTGCCAGCAGTTACAGGAATAGTGGGACTGAAGCTTTCTTT. Translated: CASSYRNSGTEAFF.

The J gene is TRBJ2-1, the V gene TRBV14; 7 nucleotides agree with TRBD1. V lost 4 bases and J lost 6; bases outside the gene matches: 3. CDR3 length: 13 amino acids. CDR1 and CDR2 (germline): SGHDN, FVKESK. The CDR3 protein is CASSPTGFNEQFF. As DNA, the CDR3 is TGTGCCAGCAGCCCGACAGGGTTCAATGAGCAGTTCTTC.

The chain recombines TRBV30 with TRBJ2-1; 8 positions match TRBD2. The V segment lost 5 bases and the J segment 5 bases; nucleotides outside the gene matches: 11. The germline gives CDR1 GTSNPN, CDR2 SVGIG (reference sequence). The CDR3 is 15 residues long. For the CDR3, the DNA is TGTGCCTGGGGCCCTAGCGGGCAGAACAACAATGAGCAGTTCTTC. It is translated as CAWGPSGQNNNEQFF.

The gene calls are TRBV6-1 and TRBJ1-2; D might be TRBD1 (6 bases). CDR1 is MNHNS, CDR2 SASEGT, per germline. The CDR3 sequence is 15 residues long. V lost 3 bases, J lost 7 bases, and 18 bases lay in between. In nucleotides, the CDR3 is TGTGCCAGCAGTGAGCTCCAGGGGAGTGTCGCTGGCTACACCTTC. Amino acid sequence: CASSELQGSVAGYTF.

This clone was counted a few times. The chain has TRBV2 and TRBJ2-2; the D gene is possibly TRBD1 (5 bases). Germline V gene lookup returns CDR1 SNHLY and CDR2 FYNNEI. Trimming pared 5 bases from V and 2 bases from J, leaving 9 bases between. The CDR3 extends over 14 amino acids. The DNA for the CDR3 is TGTGCCAGCAGTCCTCGGACAAACACCGGGGAGCTGTTTTTT. It codes for CASSPRTNTGELFF.

The chain recombines TRBV5-1 with TRBJ2-1, with TRBD2 matching 12 bases. The V gene end was trimmed by 0 bases and the J gene end by 10 bases; junction bases not matched to a gene: 8. The germline gives CDR1 SGHRS, CDR2 YFSETQ. The CDR3 has 16 amino acids. CDR3 protein: CASSLGLAGVVVEQFF. The CDR3, as DNA: TGCGCCAGCAGCTTGGGACTAGCGGGAGTTGTAGTGGAGCAGTTCTTC.

The CDR3 reads CASSRDYRQYEQYF. CDR3 DNA: TGTGCCAGCAGTAGGGACTACCGGCAATACGAGCAGTACTTC. V and J are TRBV2 and TRBJ2-7; 7 bases are a match to TRBD2. V trimming: 5 bases; J trimming: 4 bases; junction bases outside the gene matches: 8. The CDR3 loop spans 14 amino acids. Germline values: CDR1 SNHLY, CDR2 FYNNEI.

This clone was seen a few times. The gene calls are TRBV13 and TRBJ2-7; no firm D call. The V end lost 5 bases, the J end lost 0 bases, and 11 bases lay between the germline ends. CDR1 is PRHDT and CDR2 is FYEKMQ in the germline V gene (reference sequence). The CDR3 has 14 residues. The CDR3 DNA sequence: TGTGCCAGCAGCCCCAGACGAGCCTCCTACGAGCAGTACTTC. Residues: CASSPRRASYEQYF.

This clone was observed a single time. V usage is TRBV27 and J usage is TRBJ1-5; tentatively, D is TRBD1 (5 bases). Germline V gives CDR1 MNHEY, CDR2 SMNVEV (reference sequence). CDR3 length equals 15 residues. The V end lost 1 base, the J end lost 9 bases, and 16 bases lay between the germline ends. The DNA for the CDR3 is TGTGCCAGCAGTTTATTTCCGGGGGGTGATCTGCCCCAGCATTTT. This translates into CASSLFPGGDLPQHF.

This chain connects TRBV28 to TRBJ2-3; D not resolved. With 3 bases removed from V and 2 bases from J, the gap between germline ends came to 12 bases. The CDR3 contains 15 residues. Germline CDR1 and CDR2: MDHEN and SYDVKM. This CDR3 is CASSFPRPPTDTQYF. CDR3 nucleotides: TGTGCCAGCAGTTTCCCCCGGCCCCCCACAGATACGCAGTATTTT.

This chain uses TRBV6-5 with TRBJ2-1, with D possibly matching TRBD2 (8 bases). Germline assignment: CDR1 MNHEY and CDR2 SVGAGI. CDR3 length: 15 residues. V lost 7 bases to trimming and J lost 9 bases, with 22 bases between them. CDR3 protein: CASTLAGQAGGEQFF. Written as DNA, the CDR3 is TGTGCCAGCACTCTCGCTGGACAGGCGGGGGGTGAGCAGTTCTTC.

The V call is TRBV13, the J call TRBJ2-3, with 8 bases lining up with TRBD1. This CDR3 has 15 residues. Looked up from germline, CDR1 is PRHDT and CDR2 is FYEKMQ (reference sequence). The trim removed 1 base at V and 1 base at J, leaving 1 base unmatched. Here the CDR3 reads CASSLETGGTDTQYF. In DNA form, the CDR3 reads TGTGCCAGCAGCTTAGAGACAGGGGGCACAGATACGCAGTATTTT.

This clone was seen a handful of times. The rearrangement uses TRBV9 and TRBJ2-7; D may correspond to TRBD1 or TRBD2 (6 bases each). Germline CDR1 reads SGDLS; CDR2 reads YYNGEE. Trimming stripped 0 bases from V and 0 bases from J, with 13 bases between. This CDR3 has 16 residues. The CDR3 DNA sequence: TGTGCCAGCAGCGTAGGATCGGGGGCTGACTCCTACGAGCAGTACTTC. It codes for CASSVGSGADSYEQYF.

The chain uses TRBV9 and TRBJ1-1, with D maybe TRBD1 (5 bases). The V and J ends lost 6 bases and 1 base respectively, with 22 bases between them. The CDR3 extends over 17 amino acids. Germline V gene data show CDR1 as SGDLS and CDR2 as YYNGEE. CDR3 sequence: CASTRWGSQSRNTEAFF. Here the CDR3 DNA reads TGTGCCAGCACCCGGTGGGGGTCTCAAAGTAGGAACACTGAAGCTTTCTTT.